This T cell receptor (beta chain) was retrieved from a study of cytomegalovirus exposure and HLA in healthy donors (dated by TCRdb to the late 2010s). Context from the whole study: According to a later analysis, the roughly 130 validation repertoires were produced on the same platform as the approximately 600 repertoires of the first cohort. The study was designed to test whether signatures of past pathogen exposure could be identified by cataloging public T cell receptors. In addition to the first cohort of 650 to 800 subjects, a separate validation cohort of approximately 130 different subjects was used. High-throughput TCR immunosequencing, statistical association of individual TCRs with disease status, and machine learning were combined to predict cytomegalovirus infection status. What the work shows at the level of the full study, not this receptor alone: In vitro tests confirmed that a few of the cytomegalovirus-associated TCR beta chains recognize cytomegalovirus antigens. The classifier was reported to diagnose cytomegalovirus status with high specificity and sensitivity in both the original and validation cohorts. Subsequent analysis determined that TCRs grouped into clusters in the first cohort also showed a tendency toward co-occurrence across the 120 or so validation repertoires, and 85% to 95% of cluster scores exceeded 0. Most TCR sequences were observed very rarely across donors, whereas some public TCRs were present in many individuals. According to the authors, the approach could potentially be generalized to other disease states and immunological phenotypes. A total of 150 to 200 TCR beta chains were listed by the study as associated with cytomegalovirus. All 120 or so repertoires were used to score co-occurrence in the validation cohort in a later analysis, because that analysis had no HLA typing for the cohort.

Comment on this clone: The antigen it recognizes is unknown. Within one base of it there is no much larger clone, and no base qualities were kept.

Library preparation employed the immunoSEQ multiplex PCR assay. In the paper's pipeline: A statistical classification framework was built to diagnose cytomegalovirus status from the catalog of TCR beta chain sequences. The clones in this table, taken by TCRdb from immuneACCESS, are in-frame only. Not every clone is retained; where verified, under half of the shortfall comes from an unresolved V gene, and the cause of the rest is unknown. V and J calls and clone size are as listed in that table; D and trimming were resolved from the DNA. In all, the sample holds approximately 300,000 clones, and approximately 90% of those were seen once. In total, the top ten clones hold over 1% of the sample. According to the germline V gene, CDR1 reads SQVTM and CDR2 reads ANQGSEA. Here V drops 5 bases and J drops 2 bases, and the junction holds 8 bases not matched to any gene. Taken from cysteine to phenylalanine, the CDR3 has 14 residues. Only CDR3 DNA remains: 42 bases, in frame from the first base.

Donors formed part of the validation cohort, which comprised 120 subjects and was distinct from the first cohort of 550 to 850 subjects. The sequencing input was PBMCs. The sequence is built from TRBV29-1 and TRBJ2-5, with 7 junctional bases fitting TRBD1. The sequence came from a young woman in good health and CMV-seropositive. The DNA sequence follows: TGCAGCGTTTCGATACCGGGACAGCAAGAGACCCAGTACTTC. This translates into CSVSIPGQQETQYF.